This entry concerns a single TCR beta chain. The CDR3 covers 16 residues. V lost 3 bases and J 4 bases, leaving 16 bases between the germline ends. Germline-derived CDR1 and CDR2 are KGHSH and LQKENI. The data were produced by immunoSEQ multiplex PCR, yet TCRdb's version contains in-frame clones alone and is incomplete. The profile covers some 210,000 clones, with 70% to 90% appearing a single time and 4.3% taken by the ten largest. The data belong to a study of blood T cell repertoires in COVID-19. Looking at the study overall: The cDNA or gDNA used as material had been derived from T cells, B-cell-depleted T cells, or PBMCs.

Recruits, aged about 18 to 95 years, lived in 24 US areas. The rearrangement joins TRBV18 to TRBJ1-3; perhaps TRBD1 as D (5 bases). The sequence was obtained from a man aged 25-45 years with acute COVID-19. The specimen sequenced was PBMCs or T cells enriched from blood (not recorded which). Here the CDR3 DNA reads TGTGCCAGCTCACCGATCAGGGTAGGGGCCGGAAACACCATATATTTT. Residues: CASSPIRVGAGNTIYF.